This TCR beta chain derives from a study of blood T cells in healthy people across ages. Study-level findings and limits: It was not known whether donors were CMV positive (a possible confounder of expanded clonotype changes).

The CDR3 runs 15 residues. Deletions cut 4 bases from V and 3 bases from J, with 16 bases between. Germline CDR1 is SGHTA and CDR2 is FQGNSA. A word on this clonotype: Its target is unknown.

A sample-barcoded 5' primer and a J-beta primer mix were used in a second PCR of roughly 7 to 11 cycles. The template-switch adaptor, which had 12 random nucleotides, put a tag on each cDNA molecule. TCRdb analysed the 5' RACE reads with MiXCR anew, one entry per CDR3 protein. The table lists some 370,000 distinct CDR3 sequences, roughly half of them singletons. The receptor comes from a man aged 60 to 69 in good health. This chain links TRBV7-2 with TRBJ2-7; maybe TRBD2 (7 bases). Input material: blood. The CDR3 nucleotides read TGTGCCAGCAGCTGGGGGGGGGCGGTACTCTACGAGCAGTACTTC. It encodes CASSWGGAVLYEQYF.